This T cell receptor (beta chain) was identified during a study of shared clonotypes between healthy human individuals. Overall study findings and caveats: Generally, estimated richness proved larger in naive subsets than it did in memory subsets. Naive CD4 clonotypes were shared across several donors at roughly 5%. The four-donor shared clonotypes exceeded non-shared clonotypes in generation probability, with non-shared ones scoring lower. Enrolling few donors narrowed the genetic and exposure-history diversity that was represented.

Terminally differentiated effector memory CD45RA+ cells were excluded from the naive CD8 cells, which were CD45RO-negative and positively selected for CCR7. Clones were sequenced by immunoSEQ multiplex PCR, and TCRdb holds only the in-frame ones, with some missing. The top ten clones hold around 1.1% of a sample with around 2,000,000 clones, about 95% of them seen once. This clone was found once. The antigen remains undetermined. V was pared by 0 bases and J by 3 bases, with 14 bases between. This CDR3 is built from 16 residues. Germline V gene lookup returns CDR1 SGHRS and CDR2 YFSETQ. The chain uses TRBV5-1 and TRBJ2-3; unclear D gene. Sequencing input: naive CD8+ T cells sorted from blood. This TCR came from a man aged 18 to 29 in good health. CDR3 nucleotides: TGCGCCAGCAGCTTGGCCCGGTACCTGGGGACAGATACGCAGTATTTT. Residues: CASSLARYLGTDTQYF.